This T cell receptor beta chain derives from a study of OX40 agonist ivuxolimab in advanced cancers. Turning to the study itself: Previous treatment with anti-PD-1, anti-PD-L1 or anti-CTLA-4 therapy was allowed; about 44% had received some.

Germline-derived CDR1 and CDR2 are ENHRY and SYGVKD. Trimming stripped 11 bases from V and 1 base from J, with 17 bases between. The CDR3 sequence is 14 residues long. This clone came up a few times. Libraries were prepared by immunoSEQ multiplex PCR; TCRdb keeps only in-frame clonotypes and omits some of them. In the table there are approximately 82,000 clones, around 90% of which are singletons. This sample comprised CD4+ or CD8+ T cells sorted from blood, obtained in a trial of the OX40 agonist ivuxolimab. The source of this sequence is an adult with an advanced solid tumor such as melanoma, head and neck, liver or kidney cancer. The chain uses TRBV10-3 and TRBJ2-5; perhaps TRBD1 as D (6 bases). The chain's CDR3 is CASQRPGAQETQYF. The CDR3 coding sequence is TGTGCCTCCCAAAGGCCAGGGGCCCAAGAGACCCAGTACTTC.